This record covers a single TCR beta chain. The antigen is unknown. These data come from a study of cytomegalovirus exposure and HLA in healthy donors. PCR used 60 Vbeta primers and 13 Jbeta primers. Profiled with immunoSEQ multiplex PCR; TCRdb holds only in-frame clones, not every one. The table includes about 120,000 clones, about 83% detected once. Study conclusions and caveats: Several of the most significant clusters were apparently associated with common viral pathogens in a later analysis. In presence/absence analyses, roughly uniform sequencing depth across donors was assumed.

V dropped 2 bases and J dropped 0; count of bases not matched to a gene: 9. This CDR3 comprises 17 residues. Germline CDR1 reads GTSNPN; CDR2 reads SVGIG (reference sequence). The genes are TRBV30 and TRBJ1-4; TRBD1 agrees at 7 bases. The sample was PBMCs. This TCR was sampled from a man aged 30 to 39 in good health and CMV-seronegative. CDR3 coding DNA: TGTGCCTGGAGTTCCGGGACAGCTTATGCAACTAATGAAAAACTGTTTTTT. The encoded protein is CAWSSGTAYATNEKLFF.